The clone carrying this T cell receptor (beta chain) was recorded at least ten times. Its specificity is not known. The read ends 3 residues before the CDR3 terminus; that terminus is restored from the germline J gene. This record comes from a study of T cell clonality in common variable immunodeficiency. Study-wide findings and caveats: Patient heterogeneity in the CVID cohort limited correlations between repertoire features and clinical complications.

This CDR3 comprises 13 residues. Germline CDR1 is SGHDT and CDR2 is YYEEEE. V lost 1 base to trimming and J lost 5 bases, with 9 bases between them. Assay: immunoSEQ multiplex PCR; the TCRdb copy retains only in-frame clones and omits some. The sample offers tens of thousands of clones and no singletons, the top ten holding around 13%. The rearrangement joins TRBV5-6 to TRBJ2-5, with D unresolved. The sequenced sample consisted of peripheral blood mononuclear cells. The TCR was taken from a person aged 18 to 69 in good health. CDR3 protein: CASSLWNGETQYF. The sequenced CDR3 bases are TGTGCCAGCAGCTTGTGGAACGGGGAGACC.